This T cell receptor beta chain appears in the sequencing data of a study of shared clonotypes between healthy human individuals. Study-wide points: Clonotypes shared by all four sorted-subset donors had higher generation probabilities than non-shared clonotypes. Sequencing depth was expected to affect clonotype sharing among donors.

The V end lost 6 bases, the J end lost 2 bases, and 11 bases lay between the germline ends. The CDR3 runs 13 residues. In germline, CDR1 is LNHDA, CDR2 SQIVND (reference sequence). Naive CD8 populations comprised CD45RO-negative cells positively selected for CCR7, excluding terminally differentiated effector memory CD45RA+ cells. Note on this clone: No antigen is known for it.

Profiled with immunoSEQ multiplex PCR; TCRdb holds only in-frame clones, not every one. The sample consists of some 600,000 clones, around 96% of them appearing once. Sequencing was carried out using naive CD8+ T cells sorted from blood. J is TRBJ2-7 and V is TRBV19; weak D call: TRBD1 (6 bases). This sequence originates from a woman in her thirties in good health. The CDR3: CASRGRGAYEQYF. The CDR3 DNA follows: TGTGCCAGTAGAGGCAGGGGAGCCTACGAGCAGTACTTC.